Listed here are 10 T cell receptor beta chains from one sample, sequenced in a study of Graves' ophthalmopathy and Graves' hyperthyroidism. The TCR beta CDR3 regions underwent amplification from RNA transcripts. HTBI-primed first-round RT-PCR preceded second-round multiplex PCR. TCRdb re-called the multiplex PCR reads with MiXCR, one entry per CDR3 protein. Altogether approximately 1.2 million distinct CDR3 sequences are present, roughly two fifths being singletons, with the ten largest covering approximately 12%. Sequencing used peripheral blood or thyroid tissue (not recorded which). These receptors originate from an adult man with Graves' hyperthyroidism.

This clonotype was detected only a few times. CDR3 coding DNA: TGTGCCAGCGGCGCTCGGGGACAAGAGACCCAGTACTTC. It translates to CASGARGQETQYF. This chain joins TRBV25-1 and TRBJ2-5, with D perhaps matching TRBD2 (5 bases). V lost 8 bases to trimming and J lost 2 bases, with 12 bases between them. The CDR3 is 13 amino acids. CDR1 and CDR2 from the germline V gene are MGHDK and SYGVNS.

This clonotype was seen at least ten times. V gene TRBV5-6 combines with J gene TRBJ2-5; 10 bases line up with TRBD1. The CDR3 totals 15 residues. Germline V CDR1 and CDR2: SGHDT, YYEEEE. Losses at the gene ends were 4 bases for V and 9 bases for J; bases not matched to a gene: 12. CDR3 protein: CASSPSGTGVRAQYF. The CDR3, as DNA: TGTGCCAGCAGCCCGTCCGGGACAGGGGTCCGGGCCCAGTACTTC.

The CDR3 spells CASSISSQQETQYF. CDR3 DNA: TGCGCCAGCAGTATTAGCAGCCAACAAGAGACCCAGTACTTC. The chain is built from TRBV10-2 and TRBJ2-5; the D is unclear. This CDR3 spans 14 amino acids. The germline V gene has CDR1 WSHSY and CDR2 SAAADI. The V gene lost 5 bases and the J gene lost 2 bases, with 12 bases spanning the gap.

This clonotype was detected ten times or more. The chain employs TRBV7-3 and TRBJ1-1; D is perhaps TRBD1 (5 bases). This CDR3 has 15 amino acids. Germline values: CDR1 SGHTA, CDR2 FQGTGA. V lost 1 base and J lost 1, with 10 bases in between. CDR3 nucleotide sequence: TGTGCCAGCAGCTTAATCGGCGGGACGAACACTGAAGCTTTCTTT. Protein product: CASSLIGGTNTEAFF.

This clonotype was detected only a few times. A much bigger clone sits one base away, suggesting this may be a read error. DNA of the CDR3: TGTGCCAGCACCTTACAGGGTGAGACCCAGTACTTC. Translation: CASTLQGETQYF. V usage is TRBV7-9 and J usage is TRBJ2-5; TRBD1 might be the D (6 bases). This CDR3 comprises 12 residues. In germline, CDR1 is SEHNR, CDR2 FQNEAQ (reference sequence).

This sequence joins TRBV2 and TRBJ1-1; the D is unclear. Trimming stripped 7 bases from V and 1 base from J, with 16 bases between. The germline gives CDR1 SNHLY, CDR2 FYNNEI. The CDR3 sequence is 15 residues long. The CDR3 reads CASTLGLPGNTEAFF. CDR3 sequence (DNA): TGTGCCAGCACCCTTGGACTACCGGGGAACACTGAAGCTTTCTTT.

In this sample, this clonotype turned up many times. The rearrangement joins TRBV7-7 to TRBJ1-4; no reliable D call. With 1 base removed from V and 4 bases from J, the gap between germline ends came to 10 bases. Germline CDR1 SSHAT, CDR2 FNYEAQ (reference sequence). This CDR3 comprises 15 residues. The CDR3 DNA reads as TGTGCCAGCAGCTTAGTTGGGGAGGTTAATGAAAAACTGTTTTTT. It translates to CASSLVGEVNEKLFF. Variable domain in full (rest from reference TRBV7-7 and TRBJ1-4): GAGVSQSPRYKVTKRGQDVTLRCDPISSHATLYWYQQALGQGPEFLTYFNYEAQPDKSGLPSDRFSAERPEGSISTLTIQRTEQRDSAMYRCASSLVGEVNEKLFFGSGTQLSVL.

CDR3 DNA sequence: TGTGCCAGCAGCCGTACCGACCACAGGGGCCCTACGTTAATGAACACTGAAGCTTTCTTT. Encoded protein: CASSRTDHRGPTLMNTEAFF. The chain joins TRBV7-2 to TRBJ1-1; TRBD1 matches at 7 bases. Trimming took 5 bases from V and 0 from J; bases not matched to a gene: 21. CDR1 is SGHTA and CDR2 is FQGNSA in the germline V gene. This CDR3 is 20 amino acids long.

This clonotype was counted a few times. The chain links TRBV10-3 to TRBJ2-5; D is possibly TRBD2 (6 bases). The CDR3 sequence is 15 residues long. V dropped 2 bases and J dropped 9 bases, with 19 bases sitting between them. The germline V gene has CDR1 ENHRY and CDR2 SYGVKD. The CDR3 region is CAISEGGSSNQPQYF. In nucleotides, the CDR3 is TGTGCCATCAGTGAGGGAGGGTCTAGCAATCAGCCCCAGTACTTC.

This clonotype was counted a few times. The gene calls are TRBV20-1 and TRBJ1-1; 9 nucleotides agree with TRBD1. The germline gives CDR1 DFQATT, CDR2 SNEGSKA (reference sequence). V lost 0 bases, J lost 5 bases, and 19 bases stayed unmatched. The CDR3 consists of 19 residues. CDR3 region: CSARDRIRDRVGVSTEAFF. The CDR3 DNA sequence: TGCAGTGCTAGAGATCGGATCCGGGACAGGGTGGGTGTGAGTACTGAAGCTTTCTTT.